The 11 T cell receptor beta chains presented below share a single source sample, sequenced in a study of T cells in Graves' hyperthyroidism and ophthalmopathy. Researchers took RNA transcripts and amplified the TCR beta CDR3 regions from them. HTBI primers drove first-round RT-PCR of the TCR CDR3. TCRdb analysed the multiplex PCR reads with MiXCR anew, one entry per CDR3 protein. The sample includes a few hundred thousand distinct CDR3 sequences, around 13% of them seen just once. Sequencing was done on a sample of blood. The receptors here all came from a woman aged 40 to 50 with Graves' hyperthyroidism.

A note on this clonotype: This clone may be a read error of a much larger clone one base away. The rearrangement links TRBV2 to TRBJ2-7, with D perhaps TRBD1 or TRBD2 (5 bases each). Trimming stripped 6 bases from V and 2 bases from J, with 14 bases between. Germline V gene lookup returns CDR1 SNHLY and CDR2 FYNNEI. The CDR3 runs to 14 residues. Here the CDR3 DNA reads TGTGCCAGCAGCCAGGGAGTTCCCCCCTACGAGCAGTACTTC. It encodes CASSQGVPPYEQYF.

This chain links TRBV7-2 with TRBJ1-6; D is unclear. Trimming removed 7 bases from V and 0 bases from J, with 13 bases in between. CDR1 is SGHTA and CDR2 is FQGNSA in the germline V gene. CDR3 length: 16 residues. CDR3 protein: CASKPFGTSYNSPLHF. The DNA of the CDR3 is TGTGCCAGCAAACCCTTTGGTACCTCCTATAATTCACCCCTCCACTTT.

This sequence joins TRBV27 and TRBJ1-1; D possibly corresponds to TRBD1 (6 bases). This CDR3 region has 16 residues. The germline CDR1 and CDR2 sequences are MNHEY and SMNVEV (reference sequence). Trimming removed 4 bases at V and 3 bases at J, with 18 bases between. CDR3 in DNA: TGTGCCAGCAGTTGGGTGGGGGGCGGTAGGGACACTGAAGCTTTCTTT. It translates to CASSWVGGGRDTEAFF.

This clonotype was found a few times. No DNA is shown, since the ends of the CDR3 on it are uncertain; the CDR3 is the one TCRdb lists. The V call is TRBV12-3 or TRBV12-4, the J call TRBJ2-2; the table's TRBD1 call for D was not verified on the DNA. Ends included, the CDR3 has 17 residues. This chain's CDR3 is CASSTSGQGMLTGELFF.

This clonotype was detected a few times. This chain uses TRBV12-3 or TRBV12-4 with TRBJ2-4; 7 nucleotides line up with TRBD1. The length of the CDR3 is 13 residues. Unmatched junction bases numbered 3, after V lost 0 bases and J lost 10 bases. CDR3 nucleotides: TGTGCCAGCAGTTTAGCATTACAGGGGATTCAGTACTTC. Its translation: CASSLALQGIQYF.

This clonotype was observed at least ten times. V gene TRBV28 combines with J gene TRBJ2-7, with D possibly matching TRBD1 (5 bases). Trimming pared 4 bases from V and 1 base from J, leaving 8 bases between. The CDR3 spans 13 residues. Germline CDR1 reads MDHEN; CDR2 reads SYDVKM. CDR3 in amino acids: CASSYRQSYEQYF. The CDR3 region has the DNA TGTGCCAGCAGTTACAGGCAATCCTACGAGCAGTACTTC.

The chain uses TRBV6-1 and TRBJ2-2, with TRBD2 matching 11 bases. Unmatched junction bases numbered 3, after V lost 6 bases and J lost 6 bases. The CDR3 has 14 amino acids. Looked up from germline, CDR1 is MNHNS and CDR2 is SASEGT. The CDR3 DNA sequence: TGTGCCAGCAGGGGACTAGCGGAAGCCGGGGAGCTGTTTTTT. Protein sequence: CASRGLAEAGELFF.

A few counts support this clonotype. The junction shows a germline mismatch at one end, possibly a read error. The chain has TRBV12-3 or TRBV12-4 and TRBJ2-5; 8 bases align to TRBD2. This CDR3 is 15 amino acids long. CDR3 protein: CASSNLAGIQETQCF. The CDR3 coding sequence is TGTGCCAGCAGCAATCTAGCGGGTATACAAGAGACCCAGTGCTTC.

This chain uses TRBV6-1 with TRBJ2-1; 8 bases align to TRBD2. The germline V gene has CDR1 MNHNS and CDR2 SASEGT. Trimming removed 6 bases from V and 2 bases from J; junction bases left unmatched: 12. The CDR3 consists of 17 residues. The CDR3, as DNA: TGTGCCAGCAGCAAAGCTAGGGGCGGGAGGACCTACAATGAGCAGTTCTTC. As protein: CASSKARGGRTYNEQFF.

V is TRBV5-5 and J is TRBJ2-1; 9 nucleotides match TRBD2. The CDR3 runs 15 residues. In germline, CDR1 is SGHKS, CDR2 YYEKEE (reference sequence). The V and J ends lost 1 base and 5 bases, in that order; junction bases with no gene match: 4. CDR3 loop: CASSLSSGSNNEQFF. In nucleotides, the CDR3 is TGTGCCAGCAGCTTGAGTAGCGGGAGCAACAATGAGCAGTTCTTC.

This clonotype occurred once. The chain has TRBV28 and TRBJ2-7; the match to TRBD2 covers 11 bases. With 7 bases clipped from V and 7 bases from J, the junction kept 12 bases outside the gene matches. Looked up from germline, CDR1 is MDHEN and CDR2 is SYDVKM. The CDR3 runs 15 residues. The CDR3 DNA reads as TGTGCCAGCAACCCCTCTAGCGGGAGGTTTGGTGAGCAGTACTTC. This translates into CASNPSSGRFGEQYF.